This TCR beta chain was sequenced in a study of vaccination and CD4 T cells after COVID-19. Whole-study context: A median of 101 days (range 35 to 161) separated diagnosis from post-COVID sampling. The study, taken as a whole, reports: Investigators enrolled relatively few convalescent patients and included no early post-infection timepoints.

Treatment reported: 10-day PBMC culture with coronavirus spike peptide pools or control peptides (ViraFEST assay). ViraFEST relied on peptide pools to expand antigen-specific T cells; the TCRs were sequenced afterward. Sequencing of cultured CD4+ T cell DNA used the Oncomine TCR Beta short-read assay. Investigators isolated genomic DNA from cultured CD4+ T cells. One entry per CDR3 protein results from TCRdb running MiXCR on the PCR reads. Altogether 15,000 to 20,000 distinct CDR3 sequences are present, around 40% being singletons, with the ten largest covering about 5.7%. This clonotype has more than one count but fewer than ten. Its antigen is currently unknown. The TCR originated in a human donor who had recovered from COVID-19. The source was CD4+ T cells from blood, cultured in vitro, collected before SARS-CoV-2 vaccination.

CDR3 region: CASSLRLGDTEAFF. Here the CDR3 DNA reads TGTGCCAGCAGCTTACGGCTGGGTGACACTGAAGCTTTCTTT. The chain combines TRBV11-3 with TRBJ1-1; D is undetermined. The V gene's germline CDR1 is SGHNT and CDR2 YENEEA. The germline V and J ends were trimmed by 2 bases and 3 bases, with 10 bases remaining between them. The CDR3 runs 14 residues.